This TCR beta chain was profiled in a study of CD8 T cells in ankylosing spondylitis. V trimming: 6 bases; J trimming: 4 bases; junction bases outside the gene matches: 9. This CDR3 region has 14 residues. Germline lookup yields CDR1 SNHLY and CDR2 FYNNEI. Libraries of TCR beta came from quantitative 5'-RACE with molecular barcodes. TCRdb used MiXCR to reprocess the 5' RACE reads, holding one entry per CDR3 protein. The sample carries about 130,000 distinct CDR3 sequences, around 15% recorded once. The receptor's source is a female donor with ankylosing spondylitis or in good health (not recorded which). The chain employs TRBV2 and TRBJ2-7; 7 nucleotides agree with TRBD1. Input material: blood, either unsorted or a sorted T cell fraction (not recorded which). CDR3 residues: CASRQQGISYEQYF. In DNA form, the CDR3 reads TGTGCCAGCAGGCAACAGGGGATTTCGTACGAGCAGTACTTC.